One sample yielded the 24 T cell receptor beta chains listed below, sequenced in a study of cytomegalovirus exposure and HLA in healthy donors. Primers: 60 Vbeta forward and 13 Jbeta reverse. Using immunoSEQ multiplex PCR, the repertoire was profiled, and TCRdb retains in-frame clones only, with some absent. The repertoire holds under 200,000 clones, with 75% to 90% as singletons. Sequencing was carried out using PBMCs. The receptors stem from a woman aged 25 to 45 in good health and CMV-seronegative.

The chain employs TRBV2 and TRBJ2-1, with a tentative D call TRBD1 (5 bases). This CDR3 spans 14 amino acids. The V and J ends lost 5 bases and 1 base respectively, with 9 bases between them. Germline CDR1 and CDR2: SNHLY and FYNNEI. CDR3 protein: CASSYQGSYNEQFF. CDR3 DNA sequence: TGTGCCAGCAGTTACCAGGGATCCTACAATGAGCAGTTCTTC.

This chain uses TRBV11-3 with TRBJ1-6; no reliable D call. Germline V lookup: CDR1 SGHNT, CDR2 YENEEA. Trimming shortened V by 5 bases and J by 8 bases, and 19 bases separated the two germline ends. The CDR3 sequence is 16 residues long. The CDR3 sequence: CASSPNDEVGYSPLHF. The CDR3 bases are TGTGCCAGCAGCCCTAATGACGAGGTTGGTTATTCACCCCTCCACTTT.

V gene TRBV7-2 combines with J gene TRBJ2-7, with D unresolved. This CDR3 has 14 amino acids. Germline V gene lookup returns CDR1 SGHTA and CDR2 FQGNSA. With 1 base removed from V and 3 bases from J, the gap between germline ends came to 10 bases. CDR3: CASSLVGTGYEQYF. The CDR3 DNA reads TGTGCCAGCAGCTTAGTAGGCACGGGCTACGAGCAGTACTTC.

The CDR3 DNA reads TGTGCCTGGAGTCAGATGAACACTGAAGCTTTCTTT. Translating it yields CAWSQMNTEAFF. This chain connects TRBV30 to TRBJ1-1, with D hard to call. Trimming removed 2 bases from V and 0 bases from J, with 4 bases in between. CDR3 length equals 12 residues. CDR1 is GTSNPN and CDR2 is SVGIG in the germline V gene (reference sequence).

The V call is TRBV5-6, the J call TRBJ2-1, with D possibly matching TRBD2 (5 bases). The CDR3 consists of 11 residues. V lost 1 base to trimming and J lost 10 bases, with 6 bases between them. Germline lookup yields CDR1 SGHDT and CDR2 YYEEEE. This CDR3 reads CASSLRREQFF. CDR3 nucleotides: TGTGCCAGCAGCTTGAGGAGGGAGCAGTTCTTC. Full variable domain (outside the CDR3, taken from reference TRBV5-6 and TRBJ2-1): DAGVTQSPTHLIKTRGQQVTLRCSPKSGHDTVSWYQQALGQGPQFIFQYYEEEERQRGNFPDRFSGHQFPNYSSELNVNALLLGDSALYLCASSLRREQFFGPGTRLTVL.

The J gene is TRBJ2-1, the V gene TRBV2; D not resolved. The germline gives CDR1 SNHLY, CDR2 FYNNEI. Trimming left V 3 bases short and J 6 bases short, with 12 bases between. CDR3 length: 14 amino acids. CDR3 protein: CASSDGLGSNEQFF. The CDR3 DNA sequence: TGTGCCAGCAGTGATGGGCTGGGCAGCAATGAGCAGTTCTTC. Full variable domain (rest looked up from reference TRBV2 and TRBJ2-1): EPEVTQTPSHQVTQMGQEVILRCVPISNHLYFYWYRQILGQKVEFLVSFYNNEISEKSEIFDDQFSVERPDGSNFTLKIRSTKLEDSAMYFCASSDGLGSNEQFFGPGTRLTVL.

The chain has TRBV5-1 and TRBJ2-6; D gene ambiguous. CDR1 and CDR2 (germline): SGHRS, YFSETQ. This CDR3 comprises 14 residues. V dropped 2 bases and J dropped 0 bases, with 3 bases sitting between them. As DNA, the CDR3 is TGCGCCAGCAGCTTACTCTCTGGGGCCAACGTCCTGACTTTC. It specifies CASSLLSGANVLTF.

V usage is TRBV27 and J usage is TRBJ2-5, with 9 bases that match TRBD2. CDR3 length: 13 residues. Unmatched junction bases numbered 3, after V lost 6 bases and J lost 4 bases. Germline V gene lookup returns CDR1 MNHEY and CDR2 SMNVEV (reference sequence). CDR3 DNA sequence: TGTGCCAGCAGGGCGGGAGGGCGAGAGACCCAGTACTTC. Translated, it gives CASRAGGRETQYF.

The V gene is TRBV15, the J gene TRBJ1-1; 9 bases match TRBD1. The V and J ends lost 5 bases and 1 base, in that order; junction bases with no gene match: 5. The length of the CDR3 is 15 residues. Germline V gives CDR1 LNHNV, CDR2 YYDKDF (reference sequence). Written as DNA, the CDR3 is TGTGCCACCAGCGGGGGACAGGGCGCGAACACTGAAGCTTTCTTT. Amino acid sequence: CATSGGQGANTEAFF.

The chain is built from TRBV5-6 and TRBJ2-7; 12 nucleotides agree with TRBD2. The CDR3 length is 17 residues. Germline-derived CDR1 and CDR2 are SGHDT and YYEEEE. J gave up 3 bases and V 0 bases, and 7 bases lay outside the gene matches. CDR3 sequence (DNA): TGTGCCAGCAGCTTGGCGTCTAGCGGGAGGGTAAACTACGAGCAGTACTTC. It encodes CASSLASSGRVNYEQYF.

The CDR3 region is CASSLGLAGNQETQYF. The CDR3 bases are TGTGCCAGCAGCTTGGGGCTAGCGGGGAACCAAGAGACCCAGTACTTC. V and J are TRBV5-4 and TRBJ2-5; the match to TRBD2 covers 9 bases. This CDR3 spans 16 amino acids. Looked up from germline, CDR1 is SGHNT and CDR2 is YYREEE (reference sequence). Germline trimming cut 0 bases from V and 0 bases from J; bases unmatched to any gene: 3.

The rearrangement links TRBV5-1 to TRBJ1-3; the D is unclear. In germline, CDR1 is SGHRS, CDR2 YFSETQ. V was clipped by 2 bases and J by 2 bases, with 8 bases between them. The CDR3 runs to 14 residues. CDR3 nucleotide sequence: TGCGCCAGCAGCTTTGCCGGGGCTGGAAACACCATATATTTT. Translating gives CASSFAGAGNTIYF.

CDR3 sequence (DNA): TGCGCCAGCAGCTTGGGACTAGCCAGCGACGAGCAGTACTTC. Amino acid sequence: CASSLGLASDEQYF. The chain uses TRBV5-1 and TRBJ2-7; TRBD2 agrees at 7 bases. This CDR3 has 14 residues. In germline, CDR1 is SGHRS, CDR2 YFSETQ. V dropped 0 bases and J dropped 5; count of bases not matched to a gene: 5.

The chain has TRBV18 and TRBJ2-5, with a tentative D call TRBD1 (5 bases). CDR3 size: 13 residues. Germline V lookup: CDR1 KGHSH, CDR2 LQKENI. V was shortened by 5 bases and J by 5 bases, with 12 bases between the two germline ends. CDR3 DNA sequence: TGTGCCAGCTCAACTACAGGTCAGGAGACCCAGTACTTC. Its protein is CASSTTGQETQYF.

This chain links TRBV2 with TRBJ1-2; 7 bases fit TRBD1. The V gene's germline CDR1 is SNHLY and CDR2 FYNNEI. The V segment lost 8 bases and the J segment 2 bases; nucleotides outside the gene matches: 2. The CDR3 has 12 amino acids. In DNA, the CDR3 is TGTGCCAGCCAGGGGGTGAACTATGGCTACACCTTC. Residues: CASQGVNYGYTF.

This clone showed up just a few times. V gene TRBV7-8 combines with J gene TRBJ2-7; 7 bases align to TRBD2. This CDR3 is built from 14 residues. Unmatched junction bases numbered 8, after V lost 3 bases and J lost 6 bases. CDR1 SGHVS and CDR2 FQNEAQ come from the germline V gene. The CDR3 DNA sequence: TGTGCCAGCAGCTTTGGGGGAAGGGAGGGCGAGCAGTACTTC. The encoded protein is CASSFGGREGEQYF.

The chain joins TRBV5-1 to TRBJ1-1, with no clear D. Trimming stripped 1 base from V and 0 bases from J, with 7 bases between. The germline CDR1 and CDR2 sequences are SGHRS and YFSETQ. This CDR3 contains 14 residues. CDR3 region: CASSLNSMNTEAFF. The CDR3 bases are TGCGCCAGCAGCTTGAATTCTATGAACACTGAAGCTTTCTTT.

The rearrangement uses TRBV29-1 and TRBJ2-5, with D unclear. This CDR3 spans 11 amino acids. Germline lookup yields CDR1 SQVTM and CDR2 ANQGSEA. V lost 5 bases, J lost 5 bases, and 9 bases lay in between. The CDR3 spells CSVLLMETQYF. The CDR3 region has the DNA TGCAGCGTTTTACTAATGGAGACCCAGTACTTC. The complete variable domain, with remaining parts taken from reference TRBV29-1 and TRBJ2-5, reads SAVISQKPSRDICQRGTSLTIQCQVDSQVTMMFWYRQQPGQSLTLIATANQGSEATYESGFVIDKFPISRPNLTFSTLTVSNMSPEDSSIYLCSVLLMETQYFGPGTRLLVL.

The rearrangement joins TRBV19 to TRBJ1-1, with D possibly TRBD1 on 6 matching bases. The CDR3 extends over 14 amino acids. Germline assignment: CDR1 LNHDA and CDR2 SQIVND (reference sequence). Deletions cut 6 bases from V and 4 bases from J, with 15 bases between. This chain's CDR3 is CASSTTGTGTEAFF. CDR3 sequence (DNA): TGTGCCAGTAGCACCACAGGGACGGGCACTGAAGCTTTCTTT.

The chain has TRBV6-5 and TRBJ2-7, with a tentative D call TRBD1 (8 bases). Trimming shortened V by 6 bases and J by 3 bases, and 18 bases separated the two germline ends. There are 15 residues in the CDR3. CDR1 is MNHEY, CDR2 SVGAGI, per germline. CDR3 DNA sequence: TGTGCCAGCAGGGGCCGGACAGGGACTAACTACGAGCAGTACTTC. Translated, it gives CASRGRTGTNYEQYF.

Written as DNA, the CDR3 is TGTGCCAGCAGTCCCCAGAGCGACAGGGTTATTGGCAATGAGCAGTTCTTC. It translates to CASSPQSDRVIGNEQFF. The chain uses TRBV5-4 and TRBJ2-1; 7 nucleotides line up with TRBD1. In germline, CDR1 is SGHNT, CDR2 YYREEE (reference sequence). This CDR3 contains 17 residues. V lost 5 bases to trimming and J lost 6 bases; unmatched junction nucleotides: 17.

This chain links TRBV4-1 with TRBJ2-7; 8 bases are shared with TRBD2. The CDR3 is made up of 18 amino acids. The germline CDR1 and CDR2 sequences are MGHRA and YSYEKL. V trimming: 4 bases; J trimming: 4 bases; junction bases outside the gene matches: 18. CDR3 protein: CASSLHPPTSGGGYEQYF. In DNA, the CDR3 is TGCGCCAGCAGCCTTCACCCCCCTACTAGCGGAGGTGGTTACGAGCAGTACTTC.

As DNA, the CDR3 is TGTGCCAGCAGCTCGACTAGCCTGGAGACCCAGTACTTC. Its protein is CASSSTSLETQYF. This sequence joins TRBV7-8 and TRBJ2-5; 7 nucleotides line up with TRBD2. The CDR3 extends over 13 amino acids. Losses at the gene ends were 4 bases for V and 5 bases for J; bases not matched to a gene: 4. Germline V CDR1 and CDR2: SGHVS, FQNEAQ.

This sequence joins TRBV29-1 and TRBJ2-1, with D maybe TRBD2 (5 bases). V was trimmed by 1 base and J by 3 bases, leaving 13 bases between them. This CDR3 has 15 residues. Germline V gene lookup returns CDR1 SQVTM and CDR2 ANQGSEA. The CDR3 bases are TGCAGCGTTGAAGGCCTAGCTGGCTACTACAATGAGCAGTTCTTC. Residues: CSVEGLAGYYNEQFF.